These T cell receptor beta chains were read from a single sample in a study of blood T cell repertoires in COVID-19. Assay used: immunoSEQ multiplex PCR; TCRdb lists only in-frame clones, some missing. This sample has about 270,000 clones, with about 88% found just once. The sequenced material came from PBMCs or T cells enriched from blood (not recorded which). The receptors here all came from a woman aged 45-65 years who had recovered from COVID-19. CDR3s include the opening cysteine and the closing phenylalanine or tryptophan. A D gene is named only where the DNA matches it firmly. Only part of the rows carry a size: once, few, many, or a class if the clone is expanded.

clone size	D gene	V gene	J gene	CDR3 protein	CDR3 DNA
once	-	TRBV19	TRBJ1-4	CASQKQGFTNEKLFF	TGTGCCAGTCAGAAACAGGGATTTACTAATGAAAAACTGTTTTTT
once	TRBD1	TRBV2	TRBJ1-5	CASRQTGASNQPQHF	TGTGCCAGCAGACAGACAGGGGCTAGCAATCAGCCCCAGCATTTT
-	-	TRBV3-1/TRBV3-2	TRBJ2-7	CASSARQKTSYEQYF	TGTGCCAGCAGCGCGCGACAGAAAACCTCCTACGAGCAGTACTTC
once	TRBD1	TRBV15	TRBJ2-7	CATSRDGRQGGPYEQYF	TGTGCCACCAGCAGAGATGGGCGACAGGGGGGACCTTACGAGCAGTACTTC
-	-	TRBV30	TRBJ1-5	CAWGYDSTNQPQHF	TGTGCCTGGGGGTACGACAGCACAAATCAGCCCCAGCATTTT
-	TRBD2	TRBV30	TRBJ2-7	CAWSSRSTSGNEQYF	TGTGCCTGGAGTTCCCGATCGACTAGCGGAAACGAGCAGTACTTC
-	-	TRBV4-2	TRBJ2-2	CASSQDRGTSTGELFF	TGTGCCAGCAGCCAAGATCGTGGGACAAGCACCGGGGAGCTGTTTTTT
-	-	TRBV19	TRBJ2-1	CASSMVRLGGNEQFF	TGTGCCAGTAGTATGGTGAGACTTGGCGGAAATGAGCAGTTCTTC
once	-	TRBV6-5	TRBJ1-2	CASSYGRDIGGYTF	TGTGCCAGCAGTTACGGCCGGGACATCGGGGGCTACACCTTC
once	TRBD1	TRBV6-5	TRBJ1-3	CASMRQGNSGNTIYF	TGTGCCAGCATGCGACAGGGTAACTCTGGAAACACCATATATTTT
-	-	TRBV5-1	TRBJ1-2	CASSLSRGADYGYTF	TGCGCCAGCAGCTTGTCAAGGGGCGCTGACTATGGCTACACCTTC
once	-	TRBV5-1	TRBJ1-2	CASSLLPGGYGYTF	TGCGCCAGCAGCTTGCTCCCTGGCGGCTATGGCTACACCTTC
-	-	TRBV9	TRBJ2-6	CASSAVDTGANVLTF	TGTGCCAGCAGCGCCGTAGACACAGGGGCCAACGTCCTGACTTTC
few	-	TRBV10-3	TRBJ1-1	CASDDGTNTEAFF	TGTGCCAGTGACGACGGGACAAACACTGAAGCTTTCTTT
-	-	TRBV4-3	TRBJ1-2	CASSQGYGAGGYTF	TGCGCCAGCAGCCAAGGATATGGGGCCGGTGGCTACACCTTC
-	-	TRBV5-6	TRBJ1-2	CASSLAFQEDYTF	TGTGCCAGCAGCTTGGCATTTCAGGAGGACTACACCTTC
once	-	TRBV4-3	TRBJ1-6	CASSRQIFDSPLHF	TGCGCCAGCAGCCGACAGATTTTCGATTCACCCCTCCACTTT
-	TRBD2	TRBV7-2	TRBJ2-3	CASSGEGLAVTDTQYF	TGTGCCAGCAGCGGGGAAGGACTAGCGGTCACAGATACGCAGTATTTT
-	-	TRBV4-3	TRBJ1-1	CASSQDRGGTEAFF	TGCGCCAGCAGCCAAGATCGGGGAGGCACTGAAGCTTTCTTT
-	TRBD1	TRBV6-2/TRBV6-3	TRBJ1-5	CASSYRGQGPGQPQHF	TGTGCCAGCAGTTACCGGGGACAGGGCCCGGGTCAGCCCCAGCATTTT
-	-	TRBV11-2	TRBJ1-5	CASSLAIGREPQHF	TGTGCCAGCAGCTTAGCGATAGGGCGGGAGCCCCAGCATTTT
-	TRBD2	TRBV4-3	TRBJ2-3	CASSRGLTSGRSDTQYF	TGCGCCAGCAGCCGGGGTTTGACTAGCGGGAGATCAGATACGCAGTATTTT
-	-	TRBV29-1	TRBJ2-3	CSVFNRLSDTQYF	TGCAGCGTTTTTAACAGATTGTCAGATACGCAGTATTTT
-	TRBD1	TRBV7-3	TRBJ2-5	CASSPSGQGGTQYF	TGTGCCAGCAGCCCTTCCGGACAGGGGGGGACCCAGTACTTC
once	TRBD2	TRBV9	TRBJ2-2	CASSTGLATPPGELFF	TGTGCCAGCAGCACGGGACTAGCGACCCCCCCCGGGGAGCTGTTTTTT
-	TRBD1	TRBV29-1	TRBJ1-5	CSVADRERQPQHF	TGCAGCGTAGCTGACAGGGAGCGCCAGCCCCAGCATTTT
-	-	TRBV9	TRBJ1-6	CASSVEGTGNSPLHF	TGTGCCAGCAGCGTAGAGGGCACAGGGAATTCACCCCTCCACTTT
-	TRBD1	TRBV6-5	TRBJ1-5	CASSPDRGLFQPQHF	TGTGCCAGCAGCCCAGACAGGGGGCTGTTTCAGCCCCAGCATTTT
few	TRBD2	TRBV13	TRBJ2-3	CASSQGLITDTQYF	TGTGCCAGCAGCCAGGGACTAATCACAGATACGCAGTATTTT
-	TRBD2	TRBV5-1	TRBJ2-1	CASVLAGEGEQFF	TGCGCCAGCGTTCTAGCGGGAGAGGGTGAGCAGTTCTTC
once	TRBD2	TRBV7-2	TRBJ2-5	CASSKTLAGETQYF	TGTGCCAGCAGCAAAACTTTAGCGGGAGAGACCCAGTACTTC
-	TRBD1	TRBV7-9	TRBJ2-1	CASSPGQGILIEQFF	TGTGCCAGCAGCCCAGGACAGGGTATTCTCATTGAGCAGTTCTTC
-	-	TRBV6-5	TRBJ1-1	CASSYSAGRSTEAFF	TGTGCCAGCAGTTACTCGGCAGGGAGGAGCACTGAAGCTTTCTTT
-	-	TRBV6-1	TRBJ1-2	CASSEATGNYGYTF	TGTGCCAGCAGTGAAGCAACAGGGAACTATGGCTACACCTTC
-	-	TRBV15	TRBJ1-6	CATSKRTISPLHF	TGTGCCACCAGCAAAAGGACAATTTCACCCCTCCACTTT
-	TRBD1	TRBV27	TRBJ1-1	CASSPNPSRQGRVAEAFF	TGTGCCAGCAGTCCCAACCCCTCACGACAGGGAAGGGTGGCTGAAGCTTTCTTT
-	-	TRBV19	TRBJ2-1	CASSGRKRNYNEQFF	TGTGCCAGTAGTGGTCGGAAGCGGAACTACAATGAGCAGTTCTTC
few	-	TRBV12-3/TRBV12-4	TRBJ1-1	CASIPRGGREAFF	TGTGCCAGCATTCCCCGGGGAGGAAGAGAAGCTTTCTTT
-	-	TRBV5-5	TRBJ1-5	CASSFAGVNQPQHF	TGTGCCAGCAGCTTCGCAGGGGTCAATCAGCCCCAGCATTTT
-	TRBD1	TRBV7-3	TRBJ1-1	CASSYLGQMNTEAFF	TGTGCCAGCAGCTATCTGGGACAGATGAACACTGAAGCTTTCTTT
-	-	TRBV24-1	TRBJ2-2	CATSDPTPPMGPANTGELFF	TGTGCCACCAGTGATCCTACCCCCCCTATGGGCCCTGCGAACACCGGGGAGCTGTTTTTT
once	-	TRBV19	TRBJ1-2	CASSTRGTANYGYTF	TGTGCCAGTAGTACCCGCGGGACGGCTAACTATGGCTACACCTTC
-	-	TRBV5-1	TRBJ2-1	CASSSGQSYNEQFF	TGCGCCAGCAGCTCCGGACAGTCCTACAATGAGCAGTTCTTC
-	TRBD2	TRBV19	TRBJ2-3	CASKNRASGTDTQYF	TGTGCCAGTAAAAACCGGGCTAGCGGGACAGATACGCAGTATTTT
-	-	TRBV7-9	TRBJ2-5	CASSSPSSETQYF	TGTGCCAGCAGCTCCCCTTCTTCCGAGACCCAGTACTTC
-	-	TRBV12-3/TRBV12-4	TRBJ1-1	CASSLFPDTEAFF	TGTGCCAGCAGTTTATTCCCCGACACTGAAGCTTTCTTT
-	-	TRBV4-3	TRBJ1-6	CASSQGGAGLGNSPLHF	TGCGCCAGCAGCCAAGGGGGAGCGGGACTAGGGAATTCACCCCTCCACTTT
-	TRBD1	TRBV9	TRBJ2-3	CASSVTEQGGTDTQYF	TGTGCCAGCAGCGTAACTGAACAGGGGGGCACAGATACGCAGTATTTT
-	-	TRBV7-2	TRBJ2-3	CASSLPGPSTDTQYF	TGTGCCAGCAGCTTACCAGGGCCAAGCACAGATACGCAGTATTTT
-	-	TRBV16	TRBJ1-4	CASSQGGVTNEKLFF	TGTGCCAGCAGCCAAGGGGGCGTAACTAATGAAAAACTGTTTTTT
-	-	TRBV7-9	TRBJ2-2	CASSLTGPNTGELFF	TGTGCCAGCAGCTTGACAGGCCCGAACACCGGGGAGCTGTTTTTT
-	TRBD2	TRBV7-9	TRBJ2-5	CASSFGTSVETQYF	TGTGCCAGCAGCTTCGGGACTAGCGTAGAGACCCAGTACTTC
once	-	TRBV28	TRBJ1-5	CASRNYLYAQPQHF	TGTGCCAGCAGGAATTATCTATACGCTCAGCCCCAGCATTTT
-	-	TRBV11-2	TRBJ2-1	CASSLSPPVRNEQFF	TGTGCCAGCAGCTTATCTCCTCCCGTCCGGAATGAGCAGTTCTTC